One sample yielded the 10 T cell receptor beta chains listed below, sequenced in a study of CD8+ T cells in alopecia areata (dated by TCRdb to between 2018 and 2020). To prepare the library, the immunoSEQ multiplex PCR assay was applied. To provide template for TCR sequencing, every sample had RNA extracted and reverse transcribed into cDNA. As stored in TCRdb, this immuneACCESS dataset retains in-frame rearrangements with V and J assigned. A fraction of the clones does not appear; measured against another copy, unresolved V genes explain less than half of the discrepancy, and the remainder lacks a known reason. The sample table records 150,000 to 200,000 clones; roughly 60% of these occur just once. Together, the top ten hold roughly 1.3% of the sample. The treatment or condition label on this specimen signifies: oral pan-JAK inhibitor, 5-10 mg twice daily. The sequenced sample was CD4+ T cells sorted from blood, obtained between weeks 47 and 50, from a patient treated with tofacitinib. Every receptor here comes from a human donor with alopecia areata.

The chain employs TRBV7-9 and TRBJ1-1; no definite D call. The germline CDR1 and CDR2 sequences are SEHNR and FQNEAQ (reference sequence). CDR3 length: 13 residues. With 3 bases removed from V and 5 bases from J, the gap between germline ends came to 10 bases. Written as DNA, the CDR3 is TGTGCCAGCAGCTTGGACGGGGAGACTGAAGCTTTCTTT. This sequence encodes CASSLDGETEAFF. Variable domain in full (rest from reference TRBV7-9 and TRBJ1-1): DTGVSQNPRHKITKRGQNVTFRCDPISEHNRLYWYRQTLGQGPEFLTYFQNEAQLEKSRLLSDRFSAERPKGSFSTLEIQRTEQGDSAMYLCASSLDGETEAFFGQGTRLTVV.

The rearrangement joins TRBV5-1 to TRBJ1-1; D gene unclear. V was pared by 4 bases and J by 5 bases, with 18 bases between. Per the germline V gene, CDR1 is SGHRS and CDR2 is YFSETQ. The CDR3 sequence is 15 residues long. The CDR3 DNA reads as TGCGCCAGCAGCGAATGGATAGGCCGCCGAACTGAAGCTTTCTTT. It encodes CASSEWIGRRTEAFF.

The rearrangement joins TRBV5-6 to TRBJ2-1; 14 positions agree with TRBD2. Unmatched junction bases numbered 4, after V lost 6 bases and J lost 5 bases. Germline values: CDR1 SGHDT, CDR2 YYEEEE. This CDR3 is 15 amino acids long. The CDR3 DNA is TGTGCCAGCAACCCGGGACTAGCGGGGGACAATGAGCAGTTCTTC. Encoded protein: CASNPGLAGDNEQFF.

The chain combines TRBV6-4 with TRBJ1-1; no clear D. The CDR3 has 13 residues. The germline V gene encodes CDR1 MRHNA and CDR2 SNTAGT. Between the trimmed V and J ends, which lost 4 bases and 2 bases, there was a span of 8 bases. CDR3 in DNA: TGTGCCAGCAGTGCCAAATCAAACACTGAAGCTTTCTTT. This translates into CASSAKSNTEAFF.

Points on this clone: One end of the junction fails to match germline, which may point to a read error. The J gene is TRBJ1-4, the V gene TRBV15, with 7 bases that match TRBD1. Germline V gives CDR1 LNHNV, CDR2 YYDKDF (reference sequence). The CDR3 is 12 amino acids. CDR3 protein: CATSRDTGQRVF. Here the CDR3 DNA reads TGTGCCACCAGCAGAGATACGGGACAGAGGGTTTTT.

The chain couples TRBV30 to TRBJ2-1; D unclear. Trimming took off 2 bases at V and 5 bases at J, with 4 bases between the two ends. The CDR3 is made up of 11 amino acids. From germline, CDR1 is GTSNPN and CDR2 SVGIG (reference sequence). CDR3 region: CAWSIDNEQFF. Here the CDR3 DNA reads TGTGCCTGGAGTATAGACAATGAGCAGTTCTTC.

This clone showed up just a few times. One junction end disagrees with the germline gene, perhaps due to a read error. The chain uses TRBV6-5 and TRBJ2-2; D gene unclear. This CDR3 contains 12 residues. The germline V gene has CDR1 MNHEY and CDR2 SVGAGI. The CDR3 DNA reads TGTGCCATCAGTGAGTCCAGCGGGGAGCTGTTTTTT. Protein sequence: CAISESSGELFF.

The chain uses TRBV5-1 and TRBJ2-5, with unresolved D. The V end lost 0 bases, the J end lost 5 bases, and 11 bases lay between the germline ends. Germline-derived CDR1 and CDR2 are SGHRS and YFSETQ. CDR3 length: 14 residues. CDR3 in amino acids: CASSLAVSEETQYF. DNA for the CDR3: TGCGCCAGCAGCTTGGCAGTCTCCGAGGAGACCCAGTACTTC.

The chain is built from TRBV5-1 and TRBJ2-3, with D perhaps matching TRBD2 (5 bases). Germline V gives CDR1 SGHRS, CDR2 YFSETQ. The ends were cut back, 0 bases at V and 6 bases at J, with 14 bases in the middle. The length of the CDR3 is 15 residues. The chain's CDR3 is CASSLGRAERDTQYF. The CDR3 bases are TGCGCCAGCAGCTTGGGACGGGCCGAGCGGGATACGCAGTATTTT.

V is TRBV9 and J is TRBJ2-2; D ambiguous. This CDR3 has 13 amino acids. Germline CDR1 SGDLS, CDR2 YYNGEE. V gave up 4 bases and J gave up 4 bases, with 8 bases separating them. The CDR3 DNA reads TGTGCCAGCAGCTTATTTGCCACCGGGGAGCTGTTTTTT. Protein: CASSLFATGELFF.